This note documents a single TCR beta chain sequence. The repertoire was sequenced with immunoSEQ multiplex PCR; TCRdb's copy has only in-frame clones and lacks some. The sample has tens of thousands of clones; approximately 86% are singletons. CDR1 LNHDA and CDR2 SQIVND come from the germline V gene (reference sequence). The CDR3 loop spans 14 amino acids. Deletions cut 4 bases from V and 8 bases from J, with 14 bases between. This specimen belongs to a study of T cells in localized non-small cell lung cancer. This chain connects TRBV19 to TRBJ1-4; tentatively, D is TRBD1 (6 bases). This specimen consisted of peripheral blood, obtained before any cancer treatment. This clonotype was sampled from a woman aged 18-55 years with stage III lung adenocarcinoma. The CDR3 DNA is TGTGCCAGTAGTAAACAGGGAGGGGACGAAAAACTGTTTTTT. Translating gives CASSKQGGDEKLFF.